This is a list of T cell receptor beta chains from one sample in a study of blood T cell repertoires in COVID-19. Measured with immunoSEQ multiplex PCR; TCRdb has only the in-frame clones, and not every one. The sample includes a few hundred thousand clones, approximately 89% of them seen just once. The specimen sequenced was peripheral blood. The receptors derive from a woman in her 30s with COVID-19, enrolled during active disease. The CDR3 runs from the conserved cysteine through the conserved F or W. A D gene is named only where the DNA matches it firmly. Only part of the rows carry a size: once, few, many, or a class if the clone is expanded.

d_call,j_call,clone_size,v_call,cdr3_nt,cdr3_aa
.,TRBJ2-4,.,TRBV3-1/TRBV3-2,TGTGCCAGCAGCCAAAGTCTGCAGATTCAGTACTTC,CASSQSLQIQYF
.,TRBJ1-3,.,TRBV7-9,TGTGCCAGCACCCACAGGGAGGGAAACACCATATATTTT,CASTHREGNTIYF
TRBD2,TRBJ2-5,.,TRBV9,TGTGCCAGCAGCGTAGGAGCGGGGGGGCCGGAGACCCAGTACTTC,CASSVGAGGPETQYF
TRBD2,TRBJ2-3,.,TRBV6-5,TGTGCCACTACTAGCGGGGGGGAGGGAGATACGCAGTATTTT,CATTSGGEGDTQYF
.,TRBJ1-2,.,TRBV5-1,TGCGCCAGCAGCTTTCGATCCAGGGAAGTTGGCTACACCTTC,CASSFRSREVGYTF
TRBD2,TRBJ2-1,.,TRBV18,TGTGCCAGCTCACCGTCCGAGGGACTATTCAATGAGCAGTTCTTC,CASSPSEGLFNEQFF
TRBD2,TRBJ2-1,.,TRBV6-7,TGTGCCAGCAGTATTTCGACTAGCGGGGGGTACAATGAGCAGTTCTTC,CASSISTSGGYNEQFF
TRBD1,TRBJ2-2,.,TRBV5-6,TGTGCCAGCAGCTCCGGGACAGGACGTCCCGGGGAGCTGTTTTTT,CASSSGTGRPGELFF
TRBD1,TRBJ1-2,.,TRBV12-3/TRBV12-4,TGTGCCAGCAGTTTCGGCAGGGGGTATGGCTACACCTTC,CASSFGRGYGYTF
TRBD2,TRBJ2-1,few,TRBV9,TGTGCCAGCAGCGTAGCTACGGGGCTAGCGGGAGCGAGTGAGCAGTTCTTC,CASSVATGLAGASEQFF
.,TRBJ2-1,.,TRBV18,TGTGCCAGCTATCGGGGGGCCTATCCAAATGAGCAGTTCTTC,CASYRGAYPNEQFF
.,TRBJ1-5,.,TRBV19,TGTGCCAGTAGCCAGGGCCAGCCCCAGCATTTT,CASSQGQPQHF